The rows below give T cell receptor beta chains drawn from one sample of a study of regulatory T cells in long-lasting Graves disease. One entry per CDR3 protein results from TCRdb running MiXCR on the multiplex PCR reads. This table has 450,000 to 600,000 distinct CDR3 sequences, about 13% appearing once. The sample also formed part of further work on T cells in Graves' hyperthyroidism and ophthalmopathy.

Sequencing was performed on peripheral blood mononuclear cells (PBMCs), taken at new diagnosis, from a patient treated with antithyroid drugs. All receptors come from a man aged 25-45 years with Graves disease. Each CDR3 is given with its conserved first and last residue. D genes are given only for firm matches. A row's size may be missing; if present it is once, few, many or a size class.

j_call v_call d_call clone_size cdr3_aa cdr3_nt
TRBJ2-7 TRBV6-9 NA NA CASSYFHMGEQYF TGTGCCAGCAGTTACTTTCACATGGGGGAGCAGTACTTC
TRBJ2-5 TRBV2 TRBD2 many CASSGGLAGVGFGETQYF TGTGCCAGCAGTGGAGGACTAGCGGGAGTAGGTTTTGGAGAGACCCAGTACTTC
TRBJ2-5 TRBV15 NA few CATSRDARRQETQYF TGTGCCACCAGCAGAGATGCGCGACGCCAAGAGACCCAGTACTTC
TRBJ2-1 TRBV20-1 NA NA CSAIDSASYNEQFF TGCAGTGCTATTGACAGCGCGAGCTACAATGAGCAGTTCTTC
TRBJ2-3 TRBV12-3/TRBV12-4 TRBD2 many CASRRTSEPSDTQYF TGTGCCAGCAGGCGGACTAGCGAGCCCTCAGATACGCAGTATTTT
TRBJ2-1 TRBV20-1 TRBD2 many CSANSGSSYNEQFF TGCAGTGCCAATAGCGGGAGCTCCTACAATGAGCAGTTCTTC
TRBJ1-5 TRBV7-8 NA many CASSRLRGGNQPQHF TGTGCCAGCAGCCGTCTCCGGGGAGGCAATCAGCCCCAGCATTTT
TRBJ2-7 TRBV19 NA NA CASSVTAHLQPHEQYF TGTGCCAGTAGTGTGACAGCTCACTTACAGCCCCACGAGCAGTACTTC
TRBJ1-6 TRBV3-1 TRBD1 NA CASSPLRWTGVHSPLHF TGTGCCAGCAGCCCCCTGAGATGGACAGGCGTGCATTCACCCCTCCACTTT
TRBJ2-1 TRBV9 TRBD1 few CASSVGYRGDEQFF TGTGCCAGCAGCGTAGGTTACAGGGGCGATGAGCAGTTCTTC
TRBJ2-1 TRBV12-3/TRBV12-4 NA many CASSFGAVFQFF TGTGCCAGCAGTTTCGGGGCCGTATTTCAGTTCTTC
TRBJ2-6 TRBV5-1 NA many CASSRRGRILRANVLTF TGCGCCAGCAGCCGACGGGGACGGATCCTTCGGGCCAACGTCCTGACTTTC
TRBJ2-4 TRBV7-9 TRBD1 many CASSTPGQGDIQYF TGTGCCAGCAGCACCCCGGGACAGGGTGACATTCAGTACTTC
TRBJ1-2 TRBV10-3 NA NA CAISDHRDGYGYTF TGTGCCATCAGTGACCACAGGGATGGCTATGGCTACACCTTC
TRBJ2-7 TRBV27 TRBD1 few CASSWTGQPYEQYF TGTGCCAGCAGTTGGACGGGACAGCCCTACGAGCAGTACTTC